These 3 T cell receptor beta chains originate from one sample sequenced in a study of graft-versus-host responses after intestinal transplantation. Their antigens are not known. Here immunoSEQ multiplex PCR was the method, and the copy in TCRdb shows in-frame clones only, minus some. The data contain some 90,000 clones, around 90% of them seen just once; the ten biggest clones take up roughly 0.44%. The sequencing used unstimulated CD8+ T cells sorted from spleen or lymph node cells, collected before transplant. The receptors here all came from a human donor who was the organ donor for an intestinal transplant.

The chain couples TRBV11-2 to TRBJ1-3, with D possibly TRBD1 on 5 matching bases. The CDR3 totals 16 residues. Trimming stripped 4 bases from V and 7 bases from J, with 20 bases between. Germline V gives CDR1 SGHAT, CDR2 FQNNGV. CDR3 sequence reads: CASSSPREGGRNTIYF. As DNA, the CDR3 is TGTGCCAGCAGCTCCCCCAGGGAGGGTGGAAGGAACACCATATATTTT. Together with reference TRBV11-2 and TRBJ1-3, the CDR3 gives the full variable domain: EAGVAQSPRYKIIEKRQSVAFWCNPISGHATLYWYQQILGQGPKLLIQFQNNGVVDDSQLPKDRFSAERLKGVDSTLKIQPAKLEDSAVYLCASSSPREGGRNTIYFGEGSWLTVV.

This clone has only a few counts. J is TRBJ1-4 and V is TRBV11-2, with 12 bases matching TRBD1. Trimming cost V 7 bases and J 8 bases; bases outside gene matches: 5. There are 14 residues in the CDR3. Germline values: CDR1 SGHAT, CDR2 FQNNGV. The CDR3 here is CASTPGTGGEKLFF. CDR3 coding DNA: TGTGCCAGCACCCCCGGGACAGGGGGCGAAAAACTGTTTTTT.

The chain employs TRBV9 and TRBJ2-1; possibly TRBD1 for D (5 bases). Trimming took off 4 bases at V and 0 bases at J, with 8 bases between the two ends. This CDR3 spans 14 amino acids. The germline CDR1 and CDR2 sequences are SGDLS and YYNGEE. CDR3 in DNA: TGTGCCAGCAGCACGACAGTCTCCTACAATGAGCAGTTCTTC. Amino acids: CASSTTVSYNEQFF.